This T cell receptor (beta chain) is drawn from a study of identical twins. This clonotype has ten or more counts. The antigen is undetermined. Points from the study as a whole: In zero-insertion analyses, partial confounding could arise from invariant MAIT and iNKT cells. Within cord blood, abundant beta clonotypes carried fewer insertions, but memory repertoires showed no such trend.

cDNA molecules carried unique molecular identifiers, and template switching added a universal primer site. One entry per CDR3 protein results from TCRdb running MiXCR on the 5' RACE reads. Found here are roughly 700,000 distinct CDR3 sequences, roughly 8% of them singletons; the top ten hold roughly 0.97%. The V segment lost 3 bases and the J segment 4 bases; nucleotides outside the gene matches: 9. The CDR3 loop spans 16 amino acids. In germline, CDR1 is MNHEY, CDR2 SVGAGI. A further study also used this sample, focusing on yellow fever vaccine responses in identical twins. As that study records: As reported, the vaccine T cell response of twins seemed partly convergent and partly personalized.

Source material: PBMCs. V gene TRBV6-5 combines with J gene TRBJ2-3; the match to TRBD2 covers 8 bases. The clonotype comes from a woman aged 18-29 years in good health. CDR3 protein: CASSYGSAGGADTQYF. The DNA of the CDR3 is TGTGCCAGCAGTTATGGTTCGGCGGGAGGCGCAGATACGCAGTATTTT.